These 24 T cell receptor beta chains share one sample of origin, sequenced in a study of blood T cell repertoires in COVID-19. TCRdb's table, derived via immunoSEQ multiplex PCR, lists solely in-frame clones and lacks some. The repertoire holds approximately 35,000 clones, with roughly 85% as singletons. Sequenced material: peripheral blood. These receptors were collected from an elderly man with active COVID-19.

V usage is TRBV3-1 (or the pseudogene TRBV3-2) and J usage is TRBJ1-4; D perhaps matches TRBD1 (5 bases). The length of the CDR3 is 15 residues. Trimming removed 5 bases from V and 8 bases from J, with 18 bases in between. Looked up from germline, CDR1 is LGHDT and CDR2 is YNNKEL (reference sequence). CDR3 in DNA: TGTGCCAGCAGCGGCCGGGACCTCGGGGGGGAAAAACTGTTTTTT. This codes for CASSGRDLGGEKLFF.

The CDR3 is CASSYSIYNSPLHF. In DNA, the CDR3 is TGTGCCAGCAGTTACTCCATCTATAATTCACCCCTCCACTTT. The chain couples TRBV6-5 to TRBJ1-6; D gene uncertain. Germline values: CDR1 MNHEY, CDR2 SVGAGI. The CDR3 is 14 residues long. With 0 bases removed from V and 3 bases from J, the gap between germline ends came to 3 bases.

This clone was counted between two and nine times. The chain joins TRBV5-6 to TRBJ1-5; D unclear. This CDR3 spans 14 amino acids. Germline loops: CDR1 SGHDT, CDR2 YYEEEE. Trimming took 4 bases from V and 11 from J, leaving 19 bases between them. Written as DNA, the CDR3 is TGTGCCAGCAGCCCCAAACTAGACGGACGGGCCCAGCATTTT. This encodes CASSPKLDGRAQHF.

The chain combines TRBV7-6 with TRBJ2-3, with a tentative D call TRBD2 (6 bases). V lost 5 bases and J lost 2, with 14 bases in between. Germline-derived CDR1 and CDR2 are SGHVS and FNYEAQ. The CDR3 runs to 15 residues. CDR3 bases: TGTGCCAGCAGCATGACGGGACTCCACACAGATACGCAGTATTTT. Amino acid sequence: CASSMTGLHTDTQYF.

The chain combines TRBV2 with TRBJ1-4; D is unresolved. This CDR3 has 14 residues. V lost 1 base and J 2 bases, leaving 5 bases between the germline ends. Germline CDR1 and CDR2: SNHLY and FYNNEI. CDR3: CASSEGETNEKLFF. The CDR3 DNA is TGTGCCAGCAGTGAAGGGGAGACTAATGAAAAACTGTTTTTT.

The genes are TRBV4-1 and TRBJ2-1; D gene uncertain. This CDR3 is built from 14 residues. The germline V gene has CDR1 MGHRA and CDR2 YSYEKL. Deletions cut 1 base from V and 7 bases from J, with 11 bases between. CDR3 in amino acids: CASSQVPLYNEQFF. CDR3 DNA: TGCGCCAGCAGCCAAGTGCCGCTCTATAATGAGCAGTTCTTC.

This chain joins TRBV5-6 and TRBJ2-7; TRBD2 might be the D (6 bases). The germline V gene has CDR1 SGHDT and CDR2 YYEEEE. The V gene lost 4 bases and the J gene lost 3 bases, with 17 bases spanning the gap. The CDR3 loop spans 15 amino acids. The CDR3 nucleotides are TGTGCCAGCAGCGGCCTGGGGACTCGGGGCTACGAGCAGTACTTC. Amino acids: CASSGLGTRGYEQYF.

The rearrangement joins TRBV6-5 to TRBJ1-5; 9 bases map to TRBD1. Per germline, CDR1 MNHEY and CDR2 SVGAGI. V lost 5 bases and J lost 8; bases outside the gene matches: 10. The CDR3 runs 15 residues. CDR3 sequence reads: CASSRTGDAVEPQHF. The CDR3 coding sequence is TGTGCCAGCAGTCGGACAGGGGACGCCGTAGAGCCCCAGCATTTT.

This chain joins TRBV12-3 or TRBV12-4 and TRBJ1-1; D call uncertain. This CDR3 has 13 residues. The V end was cut by 2 bases, the J end by 2 bases, with 6 bases between. CDR3 nucleotides: TGTGCCAGCAGTTTACAGGAAAACACTGAAGCTTTCTTT. It translates to CASSLQENTEAFF.

The rearrangement links TRBV2 to TRBJ1-5; D possibly corresponds to TRBD1 (5 bases). The V and J ends lost 2 bases and 1 base respectively, with 15 bases between them. The V gene's germline CDR1 is SNHLY and CDR2 FYNNEI. The CDR3 has 17 amino acids. The CDR3 DNA is TGTGCCAGCAGTGAAACGGGTCGGGGGAACAGCAATCAGCCCCAGCATTTT. This codes for CASSETGRGNSNQPQHF.

The gene calls are TRBV28 and TRBJ1-6; possibly TRBD1 for D (5 bases). CDR1 is MDHEN and CDR2 is SYDVKM in the germline V gene. Trimming stripped 5 bases from V and 12 bases from J, with 17 bases between. This CDR3 is 14 amino acids long. The CDR3 loop is CASSPPLREVPLHF. The CDR3, as DNA: TGTGCCAGCAGTCCGCCGCTCAGGGAGGTACCCCTCCACTTT.

The chain links TRBV5-1 to TRBJ1-4, with a weak D call TRBD1 (6 bases). V was clipped by 4 bases and J by 0 bases, with 13 bases between them. Germline V gene sequence: CDR1 SGHRS, CDR2 YFSETQ. The CDR3 sequence is 16 residues long. The CDR3 DNA reads as TGCGCCAGCAGCCTTGGACAGAGCGCAACTAATGAAAAACTGTTTTTT. Its translation is CASSLGQSATNEKLFF. Full variable domain (outside the CDR3, taken from reference TRBV5-1 and TRBJ1-4): KAGVTQTPRYLIKTRGQQVTLSCSPISGHRSVSWYQQTPGQGLQFLFEYFSETQRNKGNFPGRFSGRQFSNSRSEMNVSTLELGDSALYLCASSLGQSATNEKLFFGSGTQLSVL.

V and J are TRBV29-1 and TRBJ2-3; TRBD2 matches 10 bases. This CDR3 has 14 residues. The V segment lost 3 bases and the J segment 4 bases; nucleotides outside the gene matches: 4. Germline loops: CDR1 SQVTM, CDR2 ANQGSEA. The CDR3, as DNA: TGCAGCGTTGACAGCGGGGGGGCTTCAGATACGCAGTATTTT. Its protein product is CSVDSGGASDTQYF.

This clone was detected once. The chain uses TRBV5-4 and TRBJ2-4; 14 bases agree with TRBD2. The CDR3 is 18 residues long. V dropped 4 bases and J dropped 0; count of bases not matched to a gene: 6. Germline values: CDR1 SGHNT, CDR2 YYREEE (reference sequence). CDR3 nucleotide sequence: TGTGCCAGCAGCCCGGGGACTAGCGGGGGCCTAGCCAAAAACATTCAGTACTTC. Amino acid sequence: CASSPGTSGGLAKNIQYF.

This clone occurred a few times. The chain combines TRBV5-1 with TRBJ2-2; 9 bases are a match to TRBD2. Germline loops: CDR1 SGHRS, CDR2 YFSETQ. This CDR3 region has 16 residues. Trimming took 4 bases from V and 2 from J; bases not matched to a gene: 6. The DNA of the CDR3 is TGCGCCAGCAGCCTGGTAGCGGGGGTAAACACCGGGGAGCTGTTTTTT. As protein: CASSLVAGVNTGELFF.

The gene calls are TRBV27 and TRBJ1-2, with 10 bases lining up with TRBD1. Germline V CDR1 and CDR2: MNHEY, SMNVEV (reference sequence). V lost 7 bases, J lost 5 bases, and 10 bases stayed unmatched. The CDR3 consists of 15 residues. The CDR3 region is CASTTRTGGGYGYTF. The CDR3 nucleotides are TGTGCCAGCACAACCAGGACAGGGGGAGGGTATGGCTACACCTTC.

V gene TRBV6-6 combines with J gene TRBJ1-3; 9 bases agree with TRBD1. There are 16 residues in the CDR3. Germline V CDR1 and CDR2: MNHNY, SVGAGI (reference sequence). After removal of 8 bases from V and 1 base from J, the junction contained 9 bases not matched to a gene. CDR3 loop: CASGQGQGLSGNTIYF. The CDR3 nucleotides are TGTGCCAGCGGGCAAGGACAGGGGCTTTCTGGAAACACCATATATTTT.

The gene calls are TRBV9 and TRBJ2-5; 8 nucleotides align to TRBD1. CDR1 SGDLS and CDR2 YYNGEE come from the germline V gene. Trimming took 2 bases from V and 5 from J; bases not matched to a gene: 8. The CDR3 spans 15 residues. Here the CDR3 reads CASSVMAGGTETQYF. The CDR3 nucleotides are TGTGCCAGCAGCGTCATGGCAGGGGGCACGGAGACCCAGTACTTC.

This clone was found once. Here the CDR3 reads CASSARRALNYGYTF. CDR3 nucleotide sequence: TGTGCCAGCAGTGCCCGCAGGGCCCTTAACTATGGCTACACCTTC. The gene calls are TRBV2 and TRBJ1-2; D perhaps matches TRBD1 (5 bases). The CDR3 runs 15 residues. Trimming removed 4 bases at V and 1 base at J, with 13 bases between. Germline lookup yields CDR1 SNHLY and CDR2 FYNNEI.

The rearrangement joins TRBV18 to TRBJ1-1; 9 positions agree with TRBD1. The length of the CDR3 is 19 residues. Per germline, CDR1 KGHSH and CDR2 LQKENI. V lost 2 bases and J lost 3; bases outside the gene matches: 16. The CDR3 loop is CASSPNTWDRVRSYTEAFF. The CDR3 coding sequence is TGTGCCAGCTCACCAAACACCTGGGACAGGGTAAGGAGCTACACTGAAGCTTTCTTT.

V gene TRBV29-1 combines with J gene TRBJ2-3, with TRBD2 matching 12 bases. Germline V gene data show CDR1 as SQVTM and CDR2 as ANQGSEA. Unmatched junction bases numbered 10, after V lost 4 bases and J lost 2 bases. CDR3 length: 17 amino acids. For the CDR3, the DNA is TGCAGCGTTGCCTCTAGCGGGGGGGCAATCCTCACAGATACGCAGTATTTT. Protein: CSVASSGGAILTDTQYF.

The V call is TRBV5-6, the J call TRBJ1-6; tentatively, D is TRBD1 (5 bases). The V end lost 0 bases, the J end lost 7 bases, and 8 bases lay between the germline ends. CDR1 SGHDT and CDR2 YYEEEE come from the germline V gene. CDR3 length equals 14 residues. In DNA form, the CDR3 reads TGTGCCAGCAGCTTGGCAGGGTTGAATTCACCCCTCCACTTT. Amino acid sequence: CASSLAGLNSPLHF. Using reference TRBV5-6 and TRBJ1-6 for the parts outside the CDR3, the full variable domain is DAGVTQSPTHLIKTRGQQVTLRCSPKSGHDTVSWYQQALGQGPQFIFQYYEEEERQRGNFPDRFSGHQFPNYSSELNVNALLLGDSALYLCASSLAGLNSPLHFGNGTRLTVT.

This chain connects TRBV12-5 to TRBJ2-7; D is unclear. With 7 bases removed from V and 7 bases from J, the gap between germline ends came to 14 bases. Germline CDR1 is LGHNT and CDR2 is FRNRAP. The CDR3 extends over 12 amino acids. CDR3 sequence: CASALPPGEQYF. CDR3 coding DNA: TGTGCTAGTGCTTTACCTCCCGGGGAGCAGTACTTC.

This clone was detected once. The genes are TRBV6-4 and TRBJ1-2, with D perhaps matching TRBD1 (5 bases). Germline V gives CDR1 MRHNA, CDR2 SNTAGT. This CDR3 has 14 residues. Trimming took 6 bases from V and 4 from J, leaving 15 bases between them. The CDR3 protein is CASSRDLRSYGYTF. For the CDR3, the DNA is TGTGCCAGCAGCCGGGACTTAAGGAGCTATGGCTACACCTTC.